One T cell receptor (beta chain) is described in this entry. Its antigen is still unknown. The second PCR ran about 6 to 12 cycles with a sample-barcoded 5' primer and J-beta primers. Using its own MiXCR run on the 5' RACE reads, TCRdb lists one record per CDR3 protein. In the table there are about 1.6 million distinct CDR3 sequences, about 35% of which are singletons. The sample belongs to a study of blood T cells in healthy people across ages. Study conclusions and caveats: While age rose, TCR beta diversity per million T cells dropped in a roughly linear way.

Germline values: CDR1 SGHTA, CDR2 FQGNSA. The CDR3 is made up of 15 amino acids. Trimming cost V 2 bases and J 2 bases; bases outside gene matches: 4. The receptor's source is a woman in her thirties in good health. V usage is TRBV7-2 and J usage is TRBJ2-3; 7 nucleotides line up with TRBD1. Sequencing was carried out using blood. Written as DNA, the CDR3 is TGTGCCAGCAGCTTAAGGGGGCGTTACACAGATACGCAGTATTTT. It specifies CASSLRGRYTDTQYF. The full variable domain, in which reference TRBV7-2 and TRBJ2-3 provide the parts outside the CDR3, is GAGVSQSPSNKVTEKGKDVELRCDPISGHTALYWYRQSLGQGLEFLIYFQGNSAPDKSGLPSDRFSAERTGGSVSTLTIQRTQQEDSAVYLCASSLRGRYTDTQYFGPGTRLTVL.